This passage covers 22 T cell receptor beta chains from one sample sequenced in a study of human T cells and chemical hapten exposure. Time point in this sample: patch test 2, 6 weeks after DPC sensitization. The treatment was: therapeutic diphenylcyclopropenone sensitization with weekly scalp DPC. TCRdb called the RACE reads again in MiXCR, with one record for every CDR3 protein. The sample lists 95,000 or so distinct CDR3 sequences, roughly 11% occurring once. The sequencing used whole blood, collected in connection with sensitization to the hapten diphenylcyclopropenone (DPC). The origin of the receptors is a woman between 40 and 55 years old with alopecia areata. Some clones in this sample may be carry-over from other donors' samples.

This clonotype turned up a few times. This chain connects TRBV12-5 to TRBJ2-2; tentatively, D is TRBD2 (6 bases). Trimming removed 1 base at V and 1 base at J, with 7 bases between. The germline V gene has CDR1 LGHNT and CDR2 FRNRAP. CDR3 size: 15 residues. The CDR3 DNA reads TGTGCTAGTGGTTTGGGCGGGAAGAACACCGGGGAGCTGTTTTTT. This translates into CASGLGGKNTGELFF.

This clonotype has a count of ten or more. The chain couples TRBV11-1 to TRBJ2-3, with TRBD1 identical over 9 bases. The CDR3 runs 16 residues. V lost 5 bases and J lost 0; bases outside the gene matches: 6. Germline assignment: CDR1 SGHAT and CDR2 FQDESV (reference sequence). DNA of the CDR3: TGTGCCAGCAGCCCGAGGGACAGGGTTAGCACAGATACGCAGTATTTT. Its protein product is CASSPRDRVSTDTQYF.

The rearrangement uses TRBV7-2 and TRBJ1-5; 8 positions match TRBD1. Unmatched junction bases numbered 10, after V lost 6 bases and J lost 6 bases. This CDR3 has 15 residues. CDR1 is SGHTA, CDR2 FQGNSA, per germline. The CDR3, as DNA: TGTGCCAGCAGTCCCGGACAGGGTCTAGGTCAGCCCCAGCATTTT. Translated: CASSPGQGLGQPQHF.

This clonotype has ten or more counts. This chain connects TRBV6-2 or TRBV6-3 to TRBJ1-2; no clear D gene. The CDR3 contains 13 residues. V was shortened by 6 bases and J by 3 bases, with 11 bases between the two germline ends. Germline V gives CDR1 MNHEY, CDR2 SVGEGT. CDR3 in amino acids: CASSLRTYYGYTF. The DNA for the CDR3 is TGTGCCAGCAGCCTACGGACCTACTATGGCTACACCTTC.

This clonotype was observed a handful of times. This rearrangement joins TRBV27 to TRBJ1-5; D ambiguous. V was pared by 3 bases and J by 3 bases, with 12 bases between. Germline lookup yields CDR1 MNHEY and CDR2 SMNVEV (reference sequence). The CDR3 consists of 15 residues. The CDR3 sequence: CASSFGGRYNQPQHF. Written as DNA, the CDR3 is TGTGCCAGCAGTTTCGGTGGCCGCTACAATCAGCCCCAGCATTTT.

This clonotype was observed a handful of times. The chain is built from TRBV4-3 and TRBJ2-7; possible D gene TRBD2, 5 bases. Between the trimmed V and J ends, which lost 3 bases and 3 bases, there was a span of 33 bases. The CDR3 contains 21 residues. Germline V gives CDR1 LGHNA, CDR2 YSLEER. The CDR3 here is CASSHERLSLTSQTPLYEQYF. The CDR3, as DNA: TGCGCCAGCAGCCACGAAAGACTATCTCTCACTTCTCAAACCCCTCTCTACGAGCAGTACTTC.

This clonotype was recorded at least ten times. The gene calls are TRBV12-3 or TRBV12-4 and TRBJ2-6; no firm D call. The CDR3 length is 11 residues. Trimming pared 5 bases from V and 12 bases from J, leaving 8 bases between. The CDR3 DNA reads TGTGCCAGCAGTCGCGCTAGCGTCCTGACTTTC. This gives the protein CASSRASVLTF.

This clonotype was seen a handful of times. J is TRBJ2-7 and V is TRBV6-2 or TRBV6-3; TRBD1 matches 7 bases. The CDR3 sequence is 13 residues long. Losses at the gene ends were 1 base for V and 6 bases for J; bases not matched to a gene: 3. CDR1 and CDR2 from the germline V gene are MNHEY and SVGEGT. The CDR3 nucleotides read TGTGCCAGCAGTTACTTGCCAGGGGGCGAGCAGTACTTC. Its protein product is CASSYLPGGEQYF.

CDR3 in DNA: TGTGCCAGCGGATTGATCGGCGGCCCAATCCTTCAGTACTTC. Translation: CASGLIGGPILQYF. This chain joins TRBV7-9 and TRBJ2-4; D not resolved. The CDR3 contains 14 residues. Germline CDR1 reads SEHNR; CDR2 reads FQNEAQ (reference sequence). V dropped 8 bases and J dropped 11 bases, with 22 bases sitting between them.

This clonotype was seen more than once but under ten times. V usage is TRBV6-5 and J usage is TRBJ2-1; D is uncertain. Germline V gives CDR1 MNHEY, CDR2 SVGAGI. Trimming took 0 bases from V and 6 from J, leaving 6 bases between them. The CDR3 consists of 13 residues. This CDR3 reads CASSYSSLNEQFF. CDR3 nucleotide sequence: TGTGCCAGCAGTTACTCCTCCCTCAATGAGCAGTTCTTC.

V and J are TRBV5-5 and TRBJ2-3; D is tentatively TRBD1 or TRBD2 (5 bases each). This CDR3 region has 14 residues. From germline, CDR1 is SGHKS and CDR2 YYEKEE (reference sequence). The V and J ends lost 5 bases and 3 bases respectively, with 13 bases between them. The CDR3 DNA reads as TGTGCCAGCAGTTTCAGGGACCGGACAGATACGCAGTATTTT. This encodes CASSFRDRTDTQYF.

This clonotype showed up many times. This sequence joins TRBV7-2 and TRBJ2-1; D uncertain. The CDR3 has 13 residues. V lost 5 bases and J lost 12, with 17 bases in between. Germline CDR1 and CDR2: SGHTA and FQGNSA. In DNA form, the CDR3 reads TGTGCCAGCAGCCCGAAAACCCGAGATGGGCAGTTCTTC. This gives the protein CASSPKTRDGQFF.

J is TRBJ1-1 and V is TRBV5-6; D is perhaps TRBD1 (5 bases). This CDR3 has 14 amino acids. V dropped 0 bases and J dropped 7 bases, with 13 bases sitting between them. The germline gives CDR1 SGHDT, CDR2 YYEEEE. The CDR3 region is CASSLAGPKVEAFF. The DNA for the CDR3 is TGTGCCAGCAGCTTGGCAGGGCCGAAGGTTGAAGCTTTCTTT. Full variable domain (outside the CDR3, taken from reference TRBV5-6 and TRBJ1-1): DAGVTQSPTHLIKTRGQQVTLRCSPKSGHDTVSWYQQALGQGPQFIFQYYEEEERQRGNFPDRFSGHQFPNYSSELNVNALLLGDSALYLCASSLAGPKVEAFFGQGTRLTVV.

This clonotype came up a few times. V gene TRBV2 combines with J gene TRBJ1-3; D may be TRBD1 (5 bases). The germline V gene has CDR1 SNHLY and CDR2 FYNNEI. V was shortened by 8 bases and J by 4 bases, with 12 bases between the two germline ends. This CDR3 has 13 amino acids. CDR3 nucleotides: TGTGCCAGCGCAGGGTTCGGGGGAAACACCATATATTTT. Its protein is CASAGFGGNTIYF.

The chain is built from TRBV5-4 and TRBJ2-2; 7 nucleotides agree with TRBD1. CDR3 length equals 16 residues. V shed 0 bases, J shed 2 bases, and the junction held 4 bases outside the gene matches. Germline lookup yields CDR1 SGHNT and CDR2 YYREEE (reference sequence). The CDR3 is CASSLVTGINTGELFF. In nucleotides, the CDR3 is TGTGCCAGCAGCTTGGTGACAGGGATCAACACCGGGGAGCTGTTTTTT.

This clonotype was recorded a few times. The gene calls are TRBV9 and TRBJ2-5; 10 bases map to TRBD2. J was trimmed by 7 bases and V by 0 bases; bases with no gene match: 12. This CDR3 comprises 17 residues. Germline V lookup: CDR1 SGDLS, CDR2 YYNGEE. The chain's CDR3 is CASSVVGASGGPTTQYF. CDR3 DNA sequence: TGTGCCAGCAGCGTAGTTGGAGCTAGCGGGGGCCCAACGACCCAGTACTTC.

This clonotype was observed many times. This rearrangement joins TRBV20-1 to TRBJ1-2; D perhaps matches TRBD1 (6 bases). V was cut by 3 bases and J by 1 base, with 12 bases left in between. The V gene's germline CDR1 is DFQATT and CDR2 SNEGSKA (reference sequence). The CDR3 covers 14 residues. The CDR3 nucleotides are TGCAGTGCTAGCGGGACAACGGATAACTATGGCTACACCTTC. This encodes CSASGTTDNYGYTF.

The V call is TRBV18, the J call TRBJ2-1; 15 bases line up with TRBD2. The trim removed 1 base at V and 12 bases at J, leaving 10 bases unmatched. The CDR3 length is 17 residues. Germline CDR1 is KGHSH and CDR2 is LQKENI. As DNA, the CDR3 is TGTGCCAGCTCACCACAAAGCACCGGGACTAGCGGGAGGAGGCAGTTCTTC. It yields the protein CASSPQSTGTSGRRQFF.

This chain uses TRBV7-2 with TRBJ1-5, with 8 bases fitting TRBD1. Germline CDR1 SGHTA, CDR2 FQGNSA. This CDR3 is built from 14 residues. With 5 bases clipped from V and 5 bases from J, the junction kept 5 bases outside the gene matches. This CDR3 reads CASSVTGADQPQHF. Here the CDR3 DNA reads TGTGCCAGCAGCGTGACAGGGGCGGATCAGCCCCAGCATTTT.

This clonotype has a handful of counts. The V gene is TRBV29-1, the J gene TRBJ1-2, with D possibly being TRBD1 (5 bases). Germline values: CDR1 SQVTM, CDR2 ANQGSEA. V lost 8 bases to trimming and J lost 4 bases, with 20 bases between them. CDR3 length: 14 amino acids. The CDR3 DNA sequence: TGCAGCACCGAAGGGGACCGCGCGATCTATGGCTACACCTTC. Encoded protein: CSTEGDRAIYGYTF. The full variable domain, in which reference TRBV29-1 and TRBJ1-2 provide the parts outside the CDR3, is SAVISQKPSRDICQRGTSLTIQCQVDSQVTMMFWYRQQPGQSLTLIATANQGSEATYESGFVIDKFPISRPNLTFSTLTVSNMSPEDSSIYLCSTEGDRAIYGYTFGSGTRLTVV.

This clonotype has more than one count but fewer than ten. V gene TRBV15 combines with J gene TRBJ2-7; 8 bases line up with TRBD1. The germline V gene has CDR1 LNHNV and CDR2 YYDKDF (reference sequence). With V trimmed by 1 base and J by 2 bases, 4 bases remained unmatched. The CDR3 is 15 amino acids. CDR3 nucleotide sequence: TGTGCCACCAGCAGAGCAGGCAGGGGGCCCTACGAGCAGTACTTC. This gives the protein CATSRAGRGPYEQYF.

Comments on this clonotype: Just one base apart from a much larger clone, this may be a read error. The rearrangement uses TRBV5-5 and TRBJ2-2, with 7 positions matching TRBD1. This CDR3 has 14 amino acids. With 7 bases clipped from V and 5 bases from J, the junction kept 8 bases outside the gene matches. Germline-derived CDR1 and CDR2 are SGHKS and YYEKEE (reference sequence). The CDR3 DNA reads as TGTGCCAGCGGCGAGGGGGCGAGGACCGGGGAGCTGTTTTTT. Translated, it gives CASGEGARTGELFF. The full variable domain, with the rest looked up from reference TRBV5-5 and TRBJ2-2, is DAGVTQSPTHLIKTRGQQVTLRCSPISGHKSVSWYQQVLGQGPQFIFQYYEKEERGRGNFPDRFSARQFPNYSSELNVNALLLGDSALYLCASGEGARTGELFFGEGSRLTVL.